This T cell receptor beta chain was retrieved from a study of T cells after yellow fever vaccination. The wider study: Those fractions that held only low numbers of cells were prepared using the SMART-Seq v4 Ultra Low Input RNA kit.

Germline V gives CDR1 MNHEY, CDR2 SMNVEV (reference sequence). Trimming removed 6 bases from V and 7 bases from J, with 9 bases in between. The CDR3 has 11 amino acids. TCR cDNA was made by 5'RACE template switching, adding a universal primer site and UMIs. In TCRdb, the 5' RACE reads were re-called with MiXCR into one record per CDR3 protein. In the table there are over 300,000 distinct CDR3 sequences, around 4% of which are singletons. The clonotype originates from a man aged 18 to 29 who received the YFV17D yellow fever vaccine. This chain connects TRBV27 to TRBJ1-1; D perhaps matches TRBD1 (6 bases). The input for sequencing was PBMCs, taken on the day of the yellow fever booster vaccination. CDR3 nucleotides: TGTGCCAGCAGGACAGGAGGTGAAGCTTTCTTT. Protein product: CASRTGGEAFF.